This T cell receptor (beta chain) was profiled in a study of early T cells in non-severe SARS-CoV-2 infection. Across the study: The chains were unpaired, and the sequenced material was bulk RNA from unsorted whole blood.

This clonotype appeared many times. The antigen is not known. Individual cDNA molecules received unique molecular identifiers. TCRdb re-derived calls from the 5' RACE reads in MiXCR, one entry per CDR3 protein. Counted here are about 67,000 distinct CDR3 sequences, more than 9% occurring once; the ten biggest clones make up less than 5%. This CDR3 has 16 amino acids. Germline CDR1 and CDR2: SGHAT and FQNNGV. V was trimmed by 0 bases and J by 4 bases, leaving 12 bases between them. Study-wide results and caveats: A preference for anti-spike CD8 responses marked VDJdb matching, which missed private and CD4 specificities.

The source of this sequence is an adult who was a healthcare worker with PCR-confirmed SARS-CoV-2 infection or an uninfected control (not recorded which). Source material: whole blood. The gene calls are TRBV11-2 and TRBJ1-4; D is perhaps TRBD1 (5 bases). This CDR3 is CASSLDGGLVNEKLFF. The CDR3, as DNA: TGTGCCAGCAGCTTAGATGGGGGATTGGTTAATGAAAAACTGTTTTTT.